This TCR beta chain was captured in a study of regulatory T cells in long-lasting Graves disease. Study-level results: Persistent Graves' patients showed reduced TCR diversity versus newly diagnosed patients.

This clonotype has at least ten counts. Its antigen is not known. CDR3 regions were amplified by Arm-PCR using iRepertoire HTBI primers to build TCR beta libraries. TCRdb redid the calling of the multiplex PCR reads with MiXCR, one entry per CDR3 protein. The sample contains a few hundred thousand distinct CDR3 sequences, around 20% of which appear only once. Time point defined: persistent/refractory GD, antithyroid drugs over 5 years with positive TRAb. Following extraction of RNA from PBMCs, that RNA was used to make the TCR library. Each of the patients was recruited from an endocrinology department situated in Xi'an, China. The sequence came from a female donor with Graves disease. The starting material was peripheral blood mononuclear cells (PBMCs), obtained when the disease was refractory, from a patient treated with antithyroid drugs.

CDR3 nucleotides: TGTGCCAGCAGCTTAAATGACATTGGCAGACAAGAGACCCAGTACTTC. Encoded protein: CASSLNDIGRQETQYF. The chain combines TRBV7-8 with TRBJ2-5; D remains unclear. Per germline, CDR1 SGHVS and CDR2 FQNEAQ. This CDR3 region has 16 residues. V was cut by 2 bases and J by 2 bases, with 15 bases left in between. Complete variable domain (other parts from reference TRBV7-8 and TRBJ2-5): GAGVSQSPRYKVAKRGQDVALRCDPISGHVSLFWYQQALGQGPEFLTYFQNEAQLDKSGLPSDRFFAERPEGSVSTLKIQRTQQEDSAVYLCASSLNDIGRQETQYFGPGTRLLVL.